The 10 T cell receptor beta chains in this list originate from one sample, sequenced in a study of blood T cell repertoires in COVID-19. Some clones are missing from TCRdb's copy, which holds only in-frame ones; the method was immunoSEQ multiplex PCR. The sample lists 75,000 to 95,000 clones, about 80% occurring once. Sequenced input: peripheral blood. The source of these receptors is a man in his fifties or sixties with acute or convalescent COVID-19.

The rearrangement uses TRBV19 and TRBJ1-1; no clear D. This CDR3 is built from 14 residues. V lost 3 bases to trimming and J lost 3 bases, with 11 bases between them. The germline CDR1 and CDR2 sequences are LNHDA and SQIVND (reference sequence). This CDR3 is CASSILRGDTEAFF. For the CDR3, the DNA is TGTGCCAGTAGTATTCTTAGAGGAGACACTGAAGCTTTCTTT.

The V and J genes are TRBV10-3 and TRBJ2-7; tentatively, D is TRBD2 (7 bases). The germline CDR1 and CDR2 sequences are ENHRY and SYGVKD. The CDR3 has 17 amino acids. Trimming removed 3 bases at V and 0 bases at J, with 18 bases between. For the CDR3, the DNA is TGTGCCATCAGTGATCAATATCCGGGGGGCGGCTCCTACGAGCAGTACTTC. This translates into CAISDQYPGGGSYEQYF.

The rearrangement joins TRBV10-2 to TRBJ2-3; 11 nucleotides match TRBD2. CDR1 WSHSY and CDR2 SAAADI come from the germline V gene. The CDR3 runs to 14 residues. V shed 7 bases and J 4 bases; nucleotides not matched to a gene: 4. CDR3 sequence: CASTGLAVPDTQYF. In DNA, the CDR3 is TGCGCCAGCACGGGACTAGCGGTGCCAGATACGCAGTATTTT.

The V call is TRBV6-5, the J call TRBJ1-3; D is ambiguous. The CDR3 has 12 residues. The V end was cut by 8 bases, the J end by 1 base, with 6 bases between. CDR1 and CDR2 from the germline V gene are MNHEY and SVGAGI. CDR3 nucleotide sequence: TGTGCCAGCGCCGGTTCTGGAAACACCATATATTTT. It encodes CASAGSGNTIYF.

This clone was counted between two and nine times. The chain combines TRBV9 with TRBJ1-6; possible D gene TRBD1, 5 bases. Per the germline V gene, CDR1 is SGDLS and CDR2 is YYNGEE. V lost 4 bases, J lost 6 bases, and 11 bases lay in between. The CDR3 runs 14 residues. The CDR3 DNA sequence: TGTGCCAGCAGCATGGGACTGACTAATTCACCCCTCCACTTT. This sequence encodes CASSMGLTNSPLHF.

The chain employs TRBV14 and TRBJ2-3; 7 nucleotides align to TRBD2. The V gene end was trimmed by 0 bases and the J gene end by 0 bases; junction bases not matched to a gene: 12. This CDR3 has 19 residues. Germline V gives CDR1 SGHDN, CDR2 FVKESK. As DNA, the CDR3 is TGTGCCAGCAGCCAAGATATCCGTAGACTAGCAGCTAGCACAGATACGCAGTATTTT. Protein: CASSQDIRRLAASTDTQYF.

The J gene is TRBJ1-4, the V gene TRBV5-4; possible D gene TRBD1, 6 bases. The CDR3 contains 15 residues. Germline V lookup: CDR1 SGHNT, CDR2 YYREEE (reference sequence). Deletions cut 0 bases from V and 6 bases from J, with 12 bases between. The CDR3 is CASSLEGAGDEKLFF. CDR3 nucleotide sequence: TGTGCCAGCAGCTTGGAAGGGGCAGGGGATGAAAAACTGTTTTTT.

The CDR3 region has the DNA TGTGCCAGCTCACAACAGGGGGCAGGTGAAAAACTGTTTTTT. This codes for CASSQQGAGEKLFF. The rearrangement links TRBV18 to TRBJ1-4, with 9 bases lining up with TRBD1. Germline CDR1 is KGHSH and CDR2 is LQKENI. The CDR3 sequence is 14 residues long. With V trimmed by 4 bases and J by 7 bases, 4 bases remained unmatched.

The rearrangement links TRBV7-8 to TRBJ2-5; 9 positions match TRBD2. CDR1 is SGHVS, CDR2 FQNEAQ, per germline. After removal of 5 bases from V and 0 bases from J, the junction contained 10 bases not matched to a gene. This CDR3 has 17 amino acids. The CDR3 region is CASSQPSGATYQETQYF. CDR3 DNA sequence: TGTGCCAGCAGCCAACCTAGCGGGGCTACGTACCAAGAGACCCAGTACTTC.

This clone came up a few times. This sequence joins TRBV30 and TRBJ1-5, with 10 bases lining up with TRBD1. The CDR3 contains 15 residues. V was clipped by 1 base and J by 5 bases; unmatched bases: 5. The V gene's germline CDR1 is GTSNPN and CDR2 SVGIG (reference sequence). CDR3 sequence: CAWSEGQGLHQPQHF. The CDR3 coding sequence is TGTGCCTGGAGTGAGGGACAGGGGTTGCATCAGCCCCAGCATTTT.